This T cell receptor (beta chain) appears in the sequencing data of a study of neoadjuvant anti-PD-1 for oral cavity cancer. About the study: Around day 43, patients without progression received a fourth nivolumab dose before surgery.

Clones were read by immunoSEQ multiplex PCR, and TCRdb kept only the in-frame ones, dropping some. This sample yields thousands of clones, of which 55% to 75% are seen a single time; more than 2.5% belongs to the top ten. This CDR3 comprises 14 residues. Germline-derived CDR1 and CDR2 are LNHDA and SQIVND (reference sequence). Trimming shortened V by 1 base and J by 4 bases, and 8 bases separated the two germline ends. Time point noted: after neoadjuvant nivolumab, at surgical resection. Patients had newly diagnosed, untreated stage II-IVA oral cavity squamous cell carcinoma. The chain carries TRBV19 and TRBJ2-4; D is perhaps TRBD1 or TRBD2 (5 bases each). This specimen consisted of PBMCs, obtained after nivolumab (anti-PD-1) treatment. The receptor's source is a person aged 40 to 85 with oral cavity squamous cell carcinoma. The CDR3 here is CASSIAGTKNIQYF. CDR3 bases: TGTGCCAGTAGTATAGCCGGGACGAAAAACATTCAGTACTTC.